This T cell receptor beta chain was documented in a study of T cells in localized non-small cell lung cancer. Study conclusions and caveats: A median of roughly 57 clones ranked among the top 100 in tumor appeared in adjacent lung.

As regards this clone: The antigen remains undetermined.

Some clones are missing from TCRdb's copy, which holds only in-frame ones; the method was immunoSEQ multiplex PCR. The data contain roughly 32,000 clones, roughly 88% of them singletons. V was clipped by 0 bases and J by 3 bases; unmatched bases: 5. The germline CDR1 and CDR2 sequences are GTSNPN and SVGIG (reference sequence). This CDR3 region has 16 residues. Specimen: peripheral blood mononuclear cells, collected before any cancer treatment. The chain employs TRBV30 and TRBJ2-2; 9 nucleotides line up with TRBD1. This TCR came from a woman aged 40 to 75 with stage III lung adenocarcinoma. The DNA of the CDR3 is TGTGCCTGGAGTGTACAGGGGGCAGGGGACACCGGGGAGCTGTTTTTT. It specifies CAWSVQGAGDTGELFF.